Described below is a single TCR beta chain sequence and its context. Documented time point: newly diagnosed, previously untreated cHL patient sample. Magnetic depletion of non-target cells from thawed PBMCs yielded purified CD8+ T cells. The data are from a study of PD-1 blockade in classical Hodgkin lymphoma. The assay was immunoSEQ multiplex PCR, and TCRdb's table has in-frame clones only and misses some. The table records 3,500 to 5,000 clones, roughly 80% of them present only once. This CDR3 is 17 amino acids long. Germline CDR1 is SGHAT and CDR2 is FQNNGV. V was pared by 3 bases and J by 5 bases, with 14 bases of the junction left unmatched.

The sample was CD8+ T cells from blood. This chain uses TRBV11-2 with TRBJ2-5; 8 nucleotides match TRBD2. The sequence was obtained from a human donor with classical Hodgkin lymphoma. CDR3 sequence: CASSFVSGTPHWETQYF. DNA for the CDR3: TGTGCCAGCAGCTTTGTTAGCGGGACCCCTCACTGGGAGACCCAGTACTTC.